The clone carrying this T cell receptor (beta chain) has a count of ten or more. Its antigen is as yet unknown. The entry originates in a study of early T cells in non-severe SARS-CoV-2 infection. Overall study: Sequencing of bulk RNA from unsorted whole blood was done, without chain pairing. Findings and limits, study-wide: Clonotype matching in VDJdb favored anti-spike CD8 responses and did not capture private and CD4 specificities.

Unique molecular identifiers were attached to individual cDNA molecules. TCRdb re-called the 5' RACE reads through MiXCR, storing one row per CDR3 protein. The sample carries about 97,000 distinct CDR3 sequences, about 10% recorded once. This CDR3 is built from 14 residues. Germline V gene sequence: CDR1 GTSNPN, CDR2 SVGIG (reference sequence). V lost 0 bases and J lost 9, with 15 bases in between. The V gene is TRBV30, the J gene TRBJ2-4; D could derive from TRBD1 or TRBD2 (5 bases each). Specimen: whole blood, collected at baseline. The TCR originated in an adult who was a healthcare worker with PCR-confirmed SARS-CoV-2 infection or an uninfected control (not recorded which). CDR3 residues: CAWSVGGGSGIQYF. DNA for the CDR3: TGTGCCTGGAGTGTAGGTGGGGGATCGGGCATTCAGTACTTC.